A single sample gave rise to the 25 T cell receptor beta chains below, sequenced in a study of early T cells in non-severe SARS-CoV-2 infection. Via MiXCR, TCRdb re-called the 5' RACE reads, giving one row per CDR3 protein. Seen here are some 27,000 distinct CDR3 sequences, around 4.4% observed once, and the top ten hold roughly 12%. Sequencing used whole blood. All receptors come from an adult who was a healthcare worker with PCR-confirmed SARS-CoV-2 infection or an uninfected control (not recorded which).

This clonotype was detected ten times or more. This chain connects TRBV29-1 to TRBJ1-1; 8 positions match TRBD1. Germline CDR1 reads SQVTM; CDR2 reads ANQGSEA. J gave up 1 base and V 5 bases, and 9 bases lay outside the gene matches. The length of the CDR3 is 15 residues. CDR3 in amino acids: CSVKPGGRQNTEAFF. The CDR3 DNA is TGCAGCGTTAAACCAGGGGGCCGGCAGAACACTGAAGCTTTCTTT.

V is TRBV20-1 and J is TRBJ1-6, with no clear D. CDR1 DFQATT and CDR2 SNEGSKA come from the germline V gene (reference sequence). The CDR3 covers 13 residues. The V end was cut by 0 bases, the J end by 11 bases, with 11 bases between. The DNA of the CDR3 is TGCAGTGCTAGAGACCCTTCACAACCACCCCTCCACTTT. This sequence encodes CSARDPSQPPLHF.

This clonotype was seen at least ten times. As DNA, the CDR3 is TGTGCCAGCAGTGTTCAGGGGACTAAGAACACCGGGGAGCTGTTTTTT. This codes for CASSVQGTKNTGELFF. This chain links TRBV2 with TRBJ2-2, with D maybe TRBD2 (7 bases). The germline V gene encodes CDR1 SNHLY and CDR2 FYNNEI. With 4 bases removed from V and 1 base from J, the gap between germline ends came to 13 bases. The CDR3 is 16 residues long.

This clonotype was picked up many times. This sequence joins TRBV10-2 and TRBJ2-5; possible D gene TRBD2, 6 bases. Germline V gene sequence: CDR1 WSHSY, CDR2 SAAADI. CDR3 length: 13 amino acids. Between the trimmed V and J ends, which lost 5 bases and 1 base, there was a span of 8 bases. The CDR3 reads CASSTTSQETQYF. The CDR3 DNA sequence: TGCGCCAGCAGTACGACTAGCCAAGAGACCCAGTACTTC.

In this sample, this clonotype turned up a few times. The chain uses TRBV28 and TRBJ1-1; a weak D match, TRBD1 (6 bases). Trimming left V 6 bases short and J 5 bases short, with 13 bases between. Germline V gene lookup returns CDR1 MDHEN and CDR2 SYDVKM. The CDR3 has 13 amino acids. The CDR3 DNA is TGTGCCAGCAGGCTACAGGGTCTTACTGAAGCTTTCTTT. It translates to CASRLQGLTEAFF.

The sample holds a few counts of this clonotype. The rearrangement uses TRBV6-4 and TRBJ2-3; D is ambiguous. Germline V gene sequence: CDR1 MRHNA, CDR2 SNTAGT. The CDR3 spans 13 residues. V was cut by 2 bases and J by 1 base, with 4 bases left in between. CDR3 amino acids: CASSDRGTDTQYF. Written as DNA, the CDR3 is TGTGCCAGCAGTGACAGGGGCACAGATACGCAGTATTTT.

This clonotype was picked up many times. This chain connects TRBV29-1 to TRBJ2-2; TRBD2 matches at 9 bases. Looked up from germline, CDR1 is SQVTM and CDR2 is ANQGSEA. The CDR3 consists of 15 residues. After removal of 4 bases from V and 1 base from J, the junction contained 4 bases not matched to a gene. The CDR3 DNA reads as TGCAGCGTTGGACTAGCGGAACTGAACACCGGGGAGCTGTTTTTT. It is translated as CSVGLAELNTGELFF.

By frequency in the sample, this clonotype is medium-sized (0.01 to 0.1%). The gene calls are TRBV20-1 and TRBJ2-1; TRBD2 agrees at 7 bases. Germline trimming cut 7 bases from V and 0 bases from J; bases unmatched to any gene: 6. Germline-derived CDR1 and CDR2 are DFQATT and SNEGSKA (reference sequence). CDR3 length: 14 residues. The CDR3 DNA is TGCAGTGTTCGAGGCGGGAGCTCCTACAATGAGCAGTTCTTC. This translates into CSVRGGSSYNEQFF.

The rearrangement uses TRBV24-1 and TRBJ1-2, with D perhaps TRBD1 (6 bases). Trimming cost V 2 bases and J 6 bases, with 9 bases left between them. Germline loops: CDR1 KGHDR, CDR2 SFDVKD. This CDR3 contains 13 residues. The CDR3 is CATSDYTGNGYTF. The CDR3 region has the DNA TGTGCCACCAGTGATTATACAGGGAATGGCTACACCTTC.

This clonotype occurred many times. The chain joins TRBV10-3 to TRBJ2-3; D perhaps matches TRBD2 (5 bases). The CDR3 spans 13 residues. Germline V CDR1 and CDR2: ENHRY, SYGVKD. Deletions cut 0 bases from V and 8 bases from J, with 9 bases between. CDR3 sequence: CAISESGGGTQYF. The CDR3 DNA is TGTGCCATCAGTGAGTCTGGCGGAGGTACGCAGTATTTT.

This clonotype was found many times. The rearrangement uses TRBV7-2 and TRBJ2-5; 15 bases are shared with TRBD2. The V and J ends lost 3 bases and 4 bases, in that order; junction bases with no gene match: 0. This CDR3 is 15 amino acids long. Per germline, CDR1 SGHTA and CDR2 FQGNSA. The DNA for the CDR3 is TGTGCCAGCAGCTTGGGACTAGCGGGAGGAGAGACCCAGTACTTC. Translation: CASSLGLAGGETQYF. Full variable domain (remainder filled in from reference TRBV7-2 and TRBJ2-5): GAGVSQSPSNKVTEKGKDVELRCDPISGHTALYWYRQSLGQGLEFLIYFQGNSAPDKSGLPSDRFSAERTGGSVSTLTIQRTQQEDSAVYLCASSLGLAGGETQYFGPGTRLLVL.

This chain links TRBV2 with TRBJ1-5; D gene ambiguous. Trimming removed 2 bases at V and 7 bases at J, with 12 bases between. Per germline, CDR1 SNHLY and CDR2 FYNNEI. The CDR3 spans 14 residues. The CDR3 reads CASSEMGSGQPQHF. In DNA, the CDR3 is TGTGCCAGCAGTGAAATGGGGAGCGGGCAGCCCCAGCATTTT.

This clonotype was seen ten or more times. V gene TRBV19 combines with J gene TRBJ1-2, with 8 bases fitting TRBD1. V was clipped by 4 bases and J by 12 bases; unmatched bases: 13. The CDR3 runs 14 residues. The germline CDR1 and CDR2 sequences are LNHDA and SQIVND (reference sequence). The CDR3 DNA follows: TGTGCCAGTAGTAATCGAGGGACAGGTACGGAGAACACCTTC. Protein: CASSNRGTGTENTF. The entire variable domain, with the rest obtained from reference TRBV19 and TRBJ1-2, is as follows: DGGITQSPKYLFRKEGQNVTLSCEQNLNHDAMYWYRQDPGQGLRLIYYSQIVNDFQKGDIAEGYSVSREKKESFPLTVTSAQKNPTAFYLCASSNRGTGTENTFGSGTRLTVV.

Ten or more counts support this clonotype. The rearrangement joins TRBV27 to TRBJ1-4, with a tentative D call TRBD1 (6 bases). Germline lookup yields CDR1 MNHEY and CDR2 SMNVEV (reference sequence). CDR3 length: 13 residues. V was trimmed by 5 bases and J by 7 bases, leaving 11 bases between them. This CDR3 reads CASSPDSREKLFF. As DNA, the CDR3 is TGTGCCAGCAGTCCGGACAGCCGTGAAAAACTGTTTTTT.

This chain links TRBV27 with TRBJ2-2; D might be TRBD2 (5 bases). Germline V gene sequence: CDR1 MNHEY, CDR2 SMNVEV (reference sequence). Trimming shortened V by 7 bases and J by 3 bases, and 12 bases separated the two germline ends. This CDR3 has 14 residues. The CDR3 sequence is CASTHRADTGELFF. Written as DNA, the CDR3 is TGTGCCAGCACCCATCGAGCGGACACCGGGGAGCTGTTTTTT.

This clonotype came up many times. The gene calls are TRBV20-1 and TRBJ2-4; 10 nucleotides match TRBD2. Germline V CDR1 and CDR2: DFQATT, SNEGSKA (reference sequence). V shed 3 bases and J 3 bases; nucleotides not matched to a gene: 11. This CDR3 is 17 amino acids long. The CDR3 DNA sequence: TGCAGTGCTAGGCGGAGCGGGGGGGCGAGGGGCAAAAACATTCAGTACTTC. Its protein is CSARRSGGARGKNIQYF.

This clonotype occurred a few times. The genes are TRBV9 and TRBJ2-5; a possible D gene is TRBD2 (5 bases). Trimming cost V 0 bases and J 4 bases, with 10 bases left between them. Germline lookup yields CDR1 SGDLS and CDR2 YYNGEE. The CDR3 totals 14 residues. The CDR3 DNA follows: TGTGCCAGCAGCGTAGGGGAGAGAGGAGAGACCCAGTACTTC. This sequence encodes CASSVGERGETQYF. Full variable domain (rest looked up from reference TRBV9 and TRBJ2-5): DSGVTQTPKHLITATGQRVTLRCSPRSGDLSVYWYQQSLDQGLQFLIQYYNGEERAKGNILERFSAQQFPDLHSELNLSSLELGDSALYFCASSVGERGETQYFGPGTRLLVL.

This clonotype was picked up many times. The rearrangement links TRBV20-1 to TRBJ1-5; D might be TRBD1 (6 bases). The germline V and J ends were trimmed by 6 bases and 1 base, with 13 bases remaining between them. The CDR3 sequence is 14 residues long. Per the germline V gene, CDR1 is DFQATT and CDR2 is SNEGSKA (reference sequence). Written as DNA, the CDR3 is TGCAGTGCCTCAGGGGTAAGAAGCAATCAGCCCCAGCATTTT. This encodes CSASGVRSNQPQHF.

Points on this clonotype: It may be a read error: a sequence one base away is much more abundant. V gene TRBV28 combines with J gene TRBJ1-3; D is undetermined. The CDR3 covers 16 residues. CDR1 is MDHEN, CDR2 SYDVKM, per germline. This CDR3 reads CASTPGSTLSGNTKYF. The CDR3 region has the DNA TGTGCCAGCACCCCCGGGAGCACTCTCTCTGGAAACACCAAATATTTT.

This clonotype was detected many times. The gene calls are TRBV5-1 and TRBJ2-5, with TRBD2 identical over 10 bases. This CDR3 region has 18 residues. The germline CDR1 and CDR2 sequences are SGHRS and YFSETQ. The junction had 11 bases not matched to a gene; V was cut back by 1 base and J by 2 bases. CDR3 nucleotide sequence: TGCGCCAGCAGCTTGATTCCTAGCGGGGGACCAATTCAAGAGACCCAGTACTTC. Translated: CASSLIPSGGPIQETQYF.

This clonotype turned up a few times. This chain uses TRBV30 with TRBJ2-1; D is uncertain. This CDR3 has 13 amino acids. V lost 1 base and J lost 7, with 11 bases in between. Per the germline V gene, CDR1 is GTSNPN and CDR2 is SVGIG (reference sequence). CDR3 coding DNA: TGTGCCTGGAGTGCCCGTTCTCTTAATGAGCAGTTCTTC. Its protein product is CAWSARSLNEQFF.

This clonotype appeared a few times. V and J are TRBV7-3 and TRBJ2-3; D remains unclear. Trimming shortened V by 1 base and J by 4 bases, and 6 bases separated the two germline ends. This CDR3 is 13 amino acids long. Germline loops: CDR1 SGHTA, CDR2 FQGTGA. CDR3 residues: CASSLNAADTQYF. In DNA, the CDR3 is TGTGCCAGCAGCTTAAATGCTGCAGATACGCAGTATTTT.

This clonotype was counted ten times or more. The V call is TRBV20-1, the J call TRBJ2-1; 10 bases are a match to TRBD2. The CDR3 spans 18 residues. Germline lookup yields CDR1 DFQATT and CDR2 SNEGSKA (reference sequence). V trimming: 1 base; J trimming: 4 bases; junction bases outside the gene matches: 13. DNA of the CDR3: TGCAGTGCTAGAGGGGCCAGCGGGAGGGCCATCCAATACAATGAGCAGTTCTTC. Residues: CSARGASGRAIQYNEQFF.

The table lists this clonotype with a few counts. The chain couples TRBV5-4 to TRBJ1-1, with D possibly matching TRBD1 (5 bases). The V gene lost 0 bases and the J gene lost 4 bases, with 10 bases spanning the gap. CDR1 is SGHNT and CDR2 is YYREEE in the germline V gene (reference sequence). This CDR3 is 14 amino acids long. CDR3 nucleotide sequence: TGTGCCAGCAGCTTGGTGGGACGGGGCACTGAAGCTTTCTTT. This translates into CASSLVGRGTEAFF.

The V call is TRBV27, the J call TRBJ2-2; D perhaps matches TRBD1 (5 bases). The length of the CDR3 is 15 residues. V shed 3 bases and J shed 4 bases, with 12 bases lying between them. Germline lookup yields CDR1 MNHEY and CDR2 SMNVEV (reference sequence). The CDR3 here is CASSLRQQLTGELFF. The CDR3 region has the DNA TGTGCCAGCAGTTTGAGACAGCAACTCACCGGGGAGCTGTTTTTT.